The source of this TCR beta chain is a study of blood T cell repertoires in COVID-19. Libraries were prepared by immunoSEQ multiplex PCR; TCRdb keeps only in-frame clonotypes and omits some of them. The sample carries some 240,000 clones, roughly nine tenths recorded once. With V trimmed by 1 base and J by 7 bases, 12 bases remained unmatched. Per the germline V gene, CDR1 is SEHNR and CDR2 is FQNEAQ (reference sequence). CDR3 length: 17 residues. The chain carries TRBV7-9 and TRBJ2-1; 8 bases fit TRBD2. The source of this sequence is a man aged 55 to 69 who had recovered from COVID-19. The sequenced material came from peripheral blood. Written as DNA, the CDR3 is TGTGCCAGCAGCTTAGTCGTCAATGCCGGGGGGGCTAATGAGCAGTTCTTC. This gives the protein CASSLVVNAGGANEQFF.